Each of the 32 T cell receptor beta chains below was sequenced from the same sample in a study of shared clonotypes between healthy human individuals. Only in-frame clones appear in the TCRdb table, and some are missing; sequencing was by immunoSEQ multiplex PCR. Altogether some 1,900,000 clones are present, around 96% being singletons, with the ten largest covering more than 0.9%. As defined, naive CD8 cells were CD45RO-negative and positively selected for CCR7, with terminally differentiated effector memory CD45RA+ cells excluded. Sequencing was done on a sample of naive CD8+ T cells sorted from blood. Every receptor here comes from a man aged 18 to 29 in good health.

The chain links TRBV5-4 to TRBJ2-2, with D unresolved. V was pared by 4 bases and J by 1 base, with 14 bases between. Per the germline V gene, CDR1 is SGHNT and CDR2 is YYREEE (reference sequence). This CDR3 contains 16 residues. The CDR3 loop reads CASSPVESLNTGELFF. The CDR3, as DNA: TGTGCCAGCAGCCCAGTCGAGAGTCTGAACACCGGGGAGCTGTTTTTT.

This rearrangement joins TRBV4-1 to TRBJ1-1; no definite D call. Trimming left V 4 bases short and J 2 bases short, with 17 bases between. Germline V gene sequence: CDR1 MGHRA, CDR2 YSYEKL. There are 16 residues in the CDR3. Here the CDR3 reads CASSPGPGESNTEAFF. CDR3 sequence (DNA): TGCGCCAGCAGCCCCGGCCCCGGGGAATCAAACACTGAAGCTTTCTTT.

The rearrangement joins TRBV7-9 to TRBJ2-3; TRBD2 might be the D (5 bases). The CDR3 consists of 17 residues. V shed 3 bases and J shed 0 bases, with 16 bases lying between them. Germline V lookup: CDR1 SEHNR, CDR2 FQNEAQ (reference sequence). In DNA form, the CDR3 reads TGTGCCAGCAGCTTCTTACGGAGTGAGGGTAGCACAGATACGCAGTATTTT. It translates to CASSFLRSEGSTDTQYF.

The CDR3 coding sequence is TGTGCCAGCAGTTTTAGCGGGGGGGAATTCACAGATACGCAGTATTTT. Its protein is CASSFSGGEFTDTQYF. The chain carries TRBV27 and TRBJ2-3; 11 bases align to TRBD2. The CDR3 runs to 16 residues. The V segment lost 3 bases and the J segment 2 bases; nucleotides outside the gene matches: 4. Per germline, CDR1 MNHEY and CDR2 SMNVEV (reference sequence).

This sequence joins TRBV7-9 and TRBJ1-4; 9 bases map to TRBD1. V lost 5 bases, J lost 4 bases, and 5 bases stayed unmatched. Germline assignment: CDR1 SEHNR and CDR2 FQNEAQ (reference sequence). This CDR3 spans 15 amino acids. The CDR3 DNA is TGTGCCAGCAGCCCCGGGACAGGGCTTAATGAAAAACTGTTTTTT. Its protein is CASSPGTGLNEKLFF.

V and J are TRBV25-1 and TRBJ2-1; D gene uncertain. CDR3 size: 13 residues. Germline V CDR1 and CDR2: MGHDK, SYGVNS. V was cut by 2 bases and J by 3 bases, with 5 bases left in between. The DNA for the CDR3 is TGTGCCAGCAGTGAAAGGAACTACAATGAGCAGTTCTTC. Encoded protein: CASSERNYNEQFF. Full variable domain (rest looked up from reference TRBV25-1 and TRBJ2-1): EADIYQTPRYLVIGTGKKITLECSQTMGHDKMYWYQQDPGMELHLIHYSYGVNSTEKGDLSSESTVSRIRTEHFPLTLESARPSHTSQYLCASSERNYNEQFFGPGTRLTVL.

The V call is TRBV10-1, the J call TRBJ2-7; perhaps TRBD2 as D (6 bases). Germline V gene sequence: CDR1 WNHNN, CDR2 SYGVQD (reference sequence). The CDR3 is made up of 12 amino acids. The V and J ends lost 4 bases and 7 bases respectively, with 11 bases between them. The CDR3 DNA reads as TGCGCCAGCAGTGCGGGAGAGGGAGAGCAGTACTTC. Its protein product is CASSAGEGEQYF.

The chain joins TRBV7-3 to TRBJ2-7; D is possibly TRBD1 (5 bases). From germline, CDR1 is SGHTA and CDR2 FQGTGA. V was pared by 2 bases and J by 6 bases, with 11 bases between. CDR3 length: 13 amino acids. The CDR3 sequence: CASSLGPGLEQYF. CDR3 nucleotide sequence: TGTGCCAGCAGCTTAGGTCCAGGGCTCGAGCAGTACTTC.

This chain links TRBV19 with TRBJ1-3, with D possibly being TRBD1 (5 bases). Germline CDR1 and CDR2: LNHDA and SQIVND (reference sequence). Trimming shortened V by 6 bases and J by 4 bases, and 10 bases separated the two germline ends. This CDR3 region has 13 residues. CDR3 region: CASSGTVGNTIYF. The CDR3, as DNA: TGTGCCAGTAGCGGGACTGTCGGAAACACCATATATTTT.

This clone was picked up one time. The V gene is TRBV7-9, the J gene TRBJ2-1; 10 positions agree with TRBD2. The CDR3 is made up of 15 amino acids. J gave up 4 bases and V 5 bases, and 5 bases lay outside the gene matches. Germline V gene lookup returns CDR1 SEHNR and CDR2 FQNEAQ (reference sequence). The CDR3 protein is CASSHGLAVYNEQFF. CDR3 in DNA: TGTGCCAGCAGCCACGGACTAGCGGTGTACAATGAGCAGTTCTTC.

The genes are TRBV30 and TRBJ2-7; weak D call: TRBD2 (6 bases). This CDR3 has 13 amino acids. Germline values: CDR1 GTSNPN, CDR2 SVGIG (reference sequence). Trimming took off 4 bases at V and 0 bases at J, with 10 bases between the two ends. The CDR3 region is CAWNTGSSYEQYF. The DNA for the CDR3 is TGTGCCTGGAACACCGGGAGCTCCTACGAGCAGTACTTC. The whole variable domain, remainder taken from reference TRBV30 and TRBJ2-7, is SQTIHQWPATLVQPVGSPLSLECTVEGTSNPNLYWYRQAAGRGLQLLFYSVGIGQISSEVPQNLSASRPQDRQFILSSKKLLLSDSGFYLCAWNTGSSYEQYFGPGTRLTVT.

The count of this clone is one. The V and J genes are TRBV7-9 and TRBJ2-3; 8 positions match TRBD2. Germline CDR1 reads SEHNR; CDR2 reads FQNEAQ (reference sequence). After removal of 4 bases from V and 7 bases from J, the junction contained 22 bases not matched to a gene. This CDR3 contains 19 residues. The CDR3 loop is CASSSPPEVAGRPHHTQYF. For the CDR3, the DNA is TGTGCCAGCAGCTCTCCTCCGGAGGTAGCGGGAAGACCACATCATACGCAGTATTTT. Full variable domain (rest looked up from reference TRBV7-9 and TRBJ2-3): DTGVSQNPRHKITKRGQNVTFRCDPISEHNRLYWYRQTLGQGPEFLTYFQNEAQLEKSRLLSDRFSAERPKGSFSTLEIQRTEQGDSAMYLCASSSPPEVAGRPHHTQYFGPGTRLTVL.

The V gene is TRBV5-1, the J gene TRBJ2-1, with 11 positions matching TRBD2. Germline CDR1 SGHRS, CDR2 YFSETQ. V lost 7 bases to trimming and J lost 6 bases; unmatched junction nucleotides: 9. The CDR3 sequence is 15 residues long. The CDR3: CASESIAGGLNEQFF. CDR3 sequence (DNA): TGCGCCAGCGAATCCATAGCGGGGGGGCTCAATGAGCAGTTCTTC. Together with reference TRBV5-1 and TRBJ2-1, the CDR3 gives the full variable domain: KAGVTQTPRYLIKTRGQQVTLSCSPISGHRSVSWYQQTPGQGLQFLFEYFSETQRNKGNFPGRFSGRQFSNSRSEMNVSTLELGDSALYLCASESIAGGLNEQFFGPGTRLTVL.

CDR3: CAISESRPDEQFF. The CDR3 coding sequence is TGTGCCATCAGTGAGTCCAGGCCTGATGAGCAGTTCTTC. V usage is TRBV10-3 and J usage is TRBJ2-1; D ambiguous. This CDR3 is 13 amino acids long. Germline V gene lookup returns CDR1 ENHRY and CDR2 SYGVKD. V shed 0 bases and J shed 8 bases, with 8 bases lying between them.

For the CDR3, the DNA is TGTGCCAGCAGTGAAGAGGGGACTCGCACAGATACGCAGTATTTT. Encoded protein: CASSEEGTRTDTQYF. The chain carries TRBV2 and TRBJ2-3, with D tentatively TRBD2 (6 bases). The CDR3 has 15 amino acids. CDR1 SNHLY and CDR2 FYNNEI come from the germline V gene. V lost 1 base, J lost 1 base, and 9 bases lay in between.

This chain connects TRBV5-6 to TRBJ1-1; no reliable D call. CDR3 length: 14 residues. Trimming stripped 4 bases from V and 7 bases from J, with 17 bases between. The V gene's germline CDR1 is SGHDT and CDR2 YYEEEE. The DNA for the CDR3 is TGTGCCAGCAGCCCCGGGCCCCTTTGGAGTGAAGCTTTCTTT. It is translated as CASSPGPLWSEAFF.

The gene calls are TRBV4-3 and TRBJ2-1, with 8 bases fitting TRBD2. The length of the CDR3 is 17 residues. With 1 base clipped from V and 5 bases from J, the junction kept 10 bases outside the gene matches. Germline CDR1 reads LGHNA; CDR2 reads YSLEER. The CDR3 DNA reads TGCGCCAGCAGCCAAGCTCGGTCTAGCGGGCCGAACAATGAGCAGTTCTTC. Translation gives CASSQARSSGPNNEQFF.

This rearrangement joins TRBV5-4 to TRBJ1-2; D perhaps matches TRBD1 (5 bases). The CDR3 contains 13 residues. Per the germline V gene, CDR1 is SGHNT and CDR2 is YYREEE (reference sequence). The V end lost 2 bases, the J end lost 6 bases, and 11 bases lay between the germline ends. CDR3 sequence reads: CASSFSGGNGYTF. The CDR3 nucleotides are TGTGCCAGCAGCTTCTCTGGGGGGAATGGCTACACCTTC.

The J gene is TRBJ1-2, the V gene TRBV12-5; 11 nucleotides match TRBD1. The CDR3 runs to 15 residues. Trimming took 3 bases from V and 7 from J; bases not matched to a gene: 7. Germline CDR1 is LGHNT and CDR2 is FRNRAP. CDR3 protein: CASGFPGQGARGYTF. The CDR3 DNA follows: TGTGCTAGTGGTTTTCCCGGACAGGGGGCGCGTGGCTACACCTTC. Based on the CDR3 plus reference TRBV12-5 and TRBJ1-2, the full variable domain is DARVTQTPRHKVTEMGQEVTMRCQPILGHNTVFWYRQTMMQGLELLAYFRNRAPLDDSGMPKDRFSAEMPDATLATLKIQPSEPRDSAVYFCASGFPGQGARGYTFGSGTRLTVV.

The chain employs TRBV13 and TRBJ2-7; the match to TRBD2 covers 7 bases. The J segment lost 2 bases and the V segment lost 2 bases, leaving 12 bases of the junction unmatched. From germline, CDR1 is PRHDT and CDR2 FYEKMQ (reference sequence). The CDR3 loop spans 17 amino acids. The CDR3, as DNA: TGTGCCAGCAGCTTATGGGGCGGGAGAGTGGAGACCTACGAGCAGTACTTC. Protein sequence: CASSLWGGRVETYEQYF.

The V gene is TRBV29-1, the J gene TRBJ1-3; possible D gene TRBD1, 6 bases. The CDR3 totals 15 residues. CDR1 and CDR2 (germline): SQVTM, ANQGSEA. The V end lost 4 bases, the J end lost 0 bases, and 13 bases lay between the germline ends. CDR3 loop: CSVAGHHNSGNTIYF. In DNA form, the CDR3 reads TGCAGCGTTGCGGGACACCACAACTCTGGAAACACCATATATTTT.

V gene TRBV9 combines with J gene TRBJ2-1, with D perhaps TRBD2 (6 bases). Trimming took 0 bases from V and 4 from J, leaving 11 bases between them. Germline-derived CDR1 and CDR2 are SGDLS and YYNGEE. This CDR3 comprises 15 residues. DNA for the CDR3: TGTGCCAGCAGCGTAGATCCGGGAGCGTACAATGAGCAGTTCTTC. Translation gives CASSVDPGAYNEQFF.

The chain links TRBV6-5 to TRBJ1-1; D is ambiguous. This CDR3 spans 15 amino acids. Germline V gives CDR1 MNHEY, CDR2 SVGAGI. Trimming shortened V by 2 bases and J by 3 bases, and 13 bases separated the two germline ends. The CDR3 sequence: CASSYSDGRYTEAFF. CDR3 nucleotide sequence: TGTGCCAGCAGTTACAGCGACGGAAGGTACACTGAAGCTTTCTTT.

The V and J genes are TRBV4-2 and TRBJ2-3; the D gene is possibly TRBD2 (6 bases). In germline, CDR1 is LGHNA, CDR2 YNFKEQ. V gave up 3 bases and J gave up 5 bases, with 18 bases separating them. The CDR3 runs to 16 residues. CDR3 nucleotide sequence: TGTGCCAGCAGCCATGATACTATGGCGGAGGGAGATACGCAGTATTTT. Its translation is CASSHDTMAEGDTQYF.

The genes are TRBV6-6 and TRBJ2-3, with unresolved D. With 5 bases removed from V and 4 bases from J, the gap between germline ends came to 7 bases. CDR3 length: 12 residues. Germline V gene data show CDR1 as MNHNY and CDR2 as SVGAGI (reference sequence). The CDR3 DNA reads TGTGCCAGCAGTACTCGGGCAGATACGCAGTATTTT. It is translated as CASSTRADTQYF.

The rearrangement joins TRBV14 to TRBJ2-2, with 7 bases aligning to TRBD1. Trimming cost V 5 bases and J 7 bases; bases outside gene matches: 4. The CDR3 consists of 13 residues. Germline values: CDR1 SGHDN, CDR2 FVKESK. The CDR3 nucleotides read TGTGCCAGCAGCTTACAGGGGCGCGGGGAGCTGTTTTTT. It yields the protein CASSLQGRGELFF.

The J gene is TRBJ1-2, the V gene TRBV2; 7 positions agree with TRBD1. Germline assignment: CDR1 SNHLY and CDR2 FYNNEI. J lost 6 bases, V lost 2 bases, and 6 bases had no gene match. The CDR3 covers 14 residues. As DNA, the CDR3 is TGTGCCAGCAGTGAATGGCAGGGGGGGGATGGCTACACCTTC. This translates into CASSEWQGGDGYTF. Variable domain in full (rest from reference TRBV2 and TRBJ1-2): EPEVTQTPSHQVTQMGQEVILRCVPISNHLYFYWYRQILGQKVEFLVSFYNNEISEKSEIFDDQFSVERPDGSNFTLKIRSTKLEDSAMYFCASSEWQGGDGYTFGSGTRLTVV.

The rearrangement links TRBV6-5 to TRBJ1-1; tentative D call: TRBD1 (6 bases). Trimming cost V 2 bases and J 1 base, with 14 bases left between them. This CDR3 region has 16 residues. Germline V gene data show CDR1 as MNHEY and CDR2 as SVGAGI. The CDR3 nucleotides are TGTGCCAGCAGTTACGATTGGGGGGCTGGGAACACTGAAGCTTTCTTT. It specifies CASSYDWGAGNTEAFF.

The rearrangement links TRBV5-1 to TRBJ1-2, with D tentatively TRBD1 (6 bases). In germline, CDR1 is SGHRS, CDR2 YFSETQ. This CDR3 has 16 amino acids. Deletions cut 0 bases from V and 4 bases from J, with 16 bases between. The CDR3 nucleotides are TGCGCCAGCAGCTTGGGGGCAGGGGCTCTTTCCTATGGCTACACCTTC. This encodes CASSLGAGALSYGYTF.

In DNA form, the CDR3 reads TGCGCCAGCAGGTTTTACCCATCAACGACAGATACGCAGTATTTT. Residues: CASRFYPSTTDTQYF. This chain uses TRBV5-1 with TRBJ2-3; D ambiguous. The CDR3 contains 15 residues. Deletions cut 5 bases from V and 3 bases from J, with 16 bases between. Germline V CDR1 and CDR2: SGHRS, YFSETQ. The full variable domain, completed using reference TRBV5-1 and TRBJ2-3, is KAGVTQTPRYLIKTRGQQVTLSCSPISGHRSVSWYQQTPGQGLQFLFEYFSETQRNKGNFPGRFSGRQFSNSRSEMNVSTLELGDSALYLCASRFYPSTTDTQYFGPGTRLTVL.

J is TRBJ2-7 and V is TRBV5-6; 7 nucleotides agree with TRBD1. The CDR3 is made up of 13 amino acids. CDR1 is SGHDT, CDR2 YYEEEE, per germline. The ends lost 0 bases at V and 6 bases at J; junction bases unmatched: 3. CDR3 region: CASSLVSGGEQYF. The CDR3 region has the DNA TGTGCCAGCAGCTTGGTGTCAGGGGGCGAGCAGTACTTC.

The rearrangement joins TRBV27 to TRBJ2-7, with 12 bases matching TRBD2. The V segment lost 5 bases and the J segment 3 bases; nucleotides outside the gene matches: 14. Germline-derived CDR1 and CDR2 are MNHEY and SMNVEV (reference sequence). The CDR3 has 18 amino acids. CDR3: CASSLLLAGGRLSYEQYF. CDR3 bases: TGTGCCAGCAGTCTCTTACTAGCGGGAGGTCGCTTAAGCTACGAGCAGTACTTC.